This T cell receptor beta chain was sequenced in a study of blood T cells in healthy people across ages. CDR3 size: 17 residues. In germline, CDR1 is MGHRA, CDR2 YSYEKL. J lost 5 bases, V lost 0 bases, and 7 bases had no gene match. It was with a sample-barcoded 5' primer and a J-beta primer mix that a second PCR of roughly 7 to 12 cycles was run. A template-switch adaptor with 12 random nucleotides tagged each cDNA molecule. TCRdb passed the 5' RACE reads through MiXCR, listing each CDR3 protein once. The sample gives about 640,000 distinct CDR3 sequences, under 70% of which show up once; 30% to 45% is in the top ten.

The sequencing input was blood. The rearrangement joins TRBV4-1 to TRBJ2-5, with 12 bases matching TRBD2. The receptor was derived from a man in his 60s in good health. In DNA, the CDR3 is TGCGCCAGCAGCCAAGAGTCCCCAACTAGCGGGGGGGAGACCCAGTACTTC. This codes for CASSQESPTSGGETQYF.